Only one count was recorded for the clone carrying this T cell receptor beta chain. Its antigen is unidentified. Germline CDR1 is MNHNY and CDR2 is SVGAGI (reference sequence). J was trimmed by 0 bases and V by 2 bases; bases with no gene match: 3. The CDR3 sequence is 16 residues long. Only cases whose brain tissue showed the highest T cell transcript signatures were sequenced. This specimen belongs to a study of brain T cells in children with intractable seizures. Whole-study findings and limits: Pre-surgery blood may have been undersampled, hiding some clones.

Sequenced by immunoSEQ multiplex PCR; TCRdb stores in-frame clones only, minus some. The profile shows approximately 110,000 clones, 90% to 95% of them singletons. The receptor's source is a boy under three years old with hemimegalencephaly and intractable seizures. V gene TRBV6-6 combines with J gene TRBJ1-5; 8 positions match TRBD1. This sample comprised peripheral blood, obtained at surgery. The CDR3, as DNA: TGTGCCAGCAGTTACCGGACAGGGTATAGCAATCAGCCCCAGCATTTT. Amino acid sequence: CASSYRTGYSNQPQHF.